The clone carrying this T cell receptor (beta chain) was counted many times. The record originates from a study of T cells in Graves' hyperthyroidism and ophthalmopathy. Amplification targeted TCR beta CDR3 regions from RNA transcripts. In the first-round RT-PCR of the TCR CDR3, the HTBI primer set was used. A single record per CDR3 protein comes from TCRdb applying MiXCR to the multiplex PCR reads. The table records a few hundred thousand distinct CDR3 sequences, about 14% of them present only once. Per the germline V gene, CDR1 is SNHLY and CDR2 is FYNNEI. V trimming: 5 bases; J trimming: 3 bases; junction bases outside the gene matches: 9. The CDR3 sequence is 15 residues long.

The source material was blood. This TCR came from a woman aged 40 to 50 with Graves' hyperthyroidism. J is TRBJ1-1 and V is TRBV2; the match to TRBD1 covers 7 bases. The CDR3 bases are TGTGCCAGCAGTCGGGGGGACAGACTGTACACTGAAGCTTTCTTT. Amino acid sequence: CASSRGDRLYTEAFF. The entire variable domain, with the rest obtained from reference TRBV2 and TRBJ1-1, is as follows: EPEVTQTPSHQVTQMGQEVILRCVPISNHLYFYWYRQILGQKVEFLVSFYNNEISEKSEIFDDQFSVERPDGSNFTLKIRSTKLEDSAMYFCASSRGDRLYTEAFFGQGTRLTVV.